This TCR beta chain was captured by sequencing in a study of shared clonotypes between healthy human individuals. Details on this clone: Its antigen is not known.

Libraries were prepared by immunoSEQ multiplex PCR; TCRdb keeps only in-frame clonotypes and omits some of them. The sample lists some 1 million clones, more than 60% occurring once. General observations from the study: Generation probabilities of non-shared clonotypes were lower (relative to those shared by all four donors). A small donor pool kept down the genetic and exposure-history diversity that was represented.

Trimming stripped 5 bases from V and 4 bases from J, with 11 bases between. CDR1 and CDR2 (germline): SGHTA, FQGTGA. The CDR3 has 14 amino acids. In the CD4+ fraction, cells were divided into CD45RA+ naive and CD45RA-negative memory subsets. Input material: memory CD4+ T cells sorted from blood. Indicated subset: CD45RA-negative fraction. The sequence was collected from a man aged 18 to 30 in good health. The chain is built from TRBV7-3 and TRBJ2-2; unclear D gene. CDR3 nucleotide sequence: TGTGCCAGCAGCCCGGGCAGCGCCACCGGGGAGCTGTTTTTT. It encodes CASSPGSATGELFF.